The 20 T cell receptor beta chains in this list originate from one sample, sequenced in a study of T cell responses to AZD1222 COVID-19 vaccine. Only in-frame clones appear in the TCRdb table, and some are missing; sequencing was by immunoSEQ multiplex PCR. In the table there are some 110,000 clones, roughly nine tenths of which are singletons. The sequencing used peripheral blood, collected on day 0 of AZD1222 vaccination. Source of these receptors: an adult in good health.

The rearrangement uses TRBV27 and TRBJ1-1, with D unclear. Trimming stripped 2 bases from V and 4 bases from J, with 11 bases between. This CDR3 region has 14 residues. In germline, CDR1 is MNHEY, CDR2 SMNVEV (reference sequence). The CDR3 DNA reads TGTGCCAGCAGTTTAGGCAGATTTCTCACTGAAGCTTTCTTT. It specifies CASSLGRFLTEAFF.

The chain links TRBV7-9 to TRBJ2-2; maybe TRBD2 (7 bases). Trimming removed 0 bases at V and 5 bases at J, with 13 bases between. Germline V gene sequence: CDR1 SEHNR, CDR2 FQNEAQ (reference sequence). The CDR3 is made up of 16 amino acids. The CDR3 sequence: CASSLARGRGTGELFF. CDR3 coding DNA: TGTGCCAGCAGCTTAGCGCGGGGGCGAGGGACCGGGGAGCTGTTTTTT.

In nucleotides, the CDR3 is TGTGCCAGCAGCCAACGGGGGGCCTATGGCTACACCTTC. This sequence encodes CASSQRGAYGYTF. V usage is TRBV14 and J usage is TRBJ1-2; a possible D gene is TRBD1 (6 bases). Trimming removed 2 bases from V and 4 bases from J, with 8 bases in between. The CDR3 length is 13 residues. Germline V CDR1 and CDR2: SGHDN, FVKESK.

CDR3 DNA sequence: TGTGCCACCAGTGATGGAAGGCGGGGAGAGACCCAGTACTTC. Its protein is CATSDGRRGETQYF. The chain is built from TRBV24-1 and TRBJ2-5, with a possible D match to TRBD2 (6 bases). This CDR3 region has 14 residues. CDR1 and CDR2 (germline): KGHDR, SFDVKD. The germline V and J ends were trimmed by 3 bases and 4 bases, with 11 bases remaining between them.

The rearrangement joins TRBV5-1 to TRBJ2-3, with 8 bases lining up with TRBD2. With 0 bases clipped from V and 0 bases from J, the junction kept 3 bases outside the gene matches. CDR3 length: 16 amino acids. Germline V gene lookup returns CDR1 SGHRS and CDR2 YFSETQ. CDR3 region: CASSLVGRASTDTQYF. The CDR3 DNA reads as TGCGCCAGCAGCTTGGTCGGGAGGGCCAGCACAGATACGCAGTATTTT.

The rearrangement links TRBV4-1 to TRBJ1-3, with D perhaps TRBD1 (5 bases). There are 19 residues in the CDR3. Germline V gene sequence: CDR1 MGHRA, CDR2 YSYEKL. The V end lost 0 bases, the J end lost 0 bases, and 18 bases lay between the germline ends. The CDR3 sequence: CASSQDSGDGVLSGNTIYF. The CDR3 DNA follows: TGCGCCAGCAGCCAAGATTCGGGGGACGGGGTCCTCTCTGGAAACACCATATATTTT.

The V call is TRBV7-2, the J call TRBJ1-3, with 8 nucleotides matching TRBD1. Germline assignment: CDR1 SGHTA and CDR2 FQGNSA. The CDR3 loop spans 15 amino acids. The V and J ends lost 4 bases and 1 base, in that order; junction bases with no gene match: 3. The CDR3 is CASSSTGASGNTIYF. In nucleotides, the CDR3 is TGTGCCAGCAGCTCGACAGGGGCGTCTGGAAACACCATATATTTT.

The gene calls are TRBV19 and TRBJ1-5; no firm D call. The germline V gene has CDR1 LNHDA and CDR2 SQIVND (reference sequence). V shed 7 bases and J shed 0 bases, with 10 bases lying between them. The CDR3 has 14 amino acids. This CDR3 reads CASISHSSNQPQHF. As DNA, the CDR3 is TGTGCCAGTATCTCGCACAGTAGCAATCAGCCCCAGCATTTT.

The chain has TRBV18 and TRBJ2-3, with 10 bases matching TRBD1. From germline, CDR1 is KGHSH and CDR2 LQKENI. The CDR3 loop spans 14 amino acids. The J segment lost 5 bases and the V segment lost 6 bases, leaving 5 bases of the junction unmatched. DNA for the CDR3: TGTGCCAGCTCTCGTGACAGGGGGCAAGATACGCAGTATTTT. Encoded protein: CASSRDRGQDTQYF.

The rearrangement links TRBV6-2 or TRBV6-3 to TRBJ1-6; D call uncertain. Germline CDR1 MNHEY, CDR2 SVGEGT. The CDR3 contains 14 residues. Between the trimmed V and J ends, which lost 6 bases and 7 bases, there was a span of 13 bases. In DNA, the CDR3 is TGTGCCAGCAGCCAAAGGATGGAGAATTCACCCCTCCACTTT. This gives the protein CASSQRMENSPLHF.

The chain combines TRBV19 with TRBJ1-5, with TRBD1 identical over 8 bases. The CDR3 extends over 13 amino acids. From germline, CDR1 is LNHDA and CDR2 SQIVND (reference sequence). The V and J ends lost 10 bases and 4 bases, in that order; junction bases with no gene match: 6. The CDR3 region is CAISDRGNQPQHF. The CDR3 DNA reads TGTGCCATCTCCGACAGGGGAAATCAGCCCCAGCATTTT. Full variable domain (remainder filled in from reference TRBV19 and TRBJ1-5): DGGITQSPKYLFRKEGQNVTLSCEQNLNHDAMYWYRQDPGQGLRLIYYSQIVNDFQKGDIAEGYSVSREKKESFPLTVTSAQKNPTAFYLCAISDRGNQPQHFGDGTRLSIL.

V and J are TRBV2 and TRBJ1-2; D unresolved. The germline V and J ends were trimmed by 6 bases and 2 bases, with 16 bases remaining between them. Germline assignment: CDR1 SNHLY and CDR2 FYNNEI. CDR3 size: 15 residues. This CDR3 reads CASSPRSYTNYGYTF. The DNA of the CDR3 is TGTGCCAGCAGCCCTAGGTCGTACACCAACTATGGCTACACCTTC.

The chain recombines TRBV3-1 (or the pseudogene TRBV3-2) with TRBJ1-1, with unresolved D. The V gene's germline CDR1 is LGHDT and CDR2 YNNKEL (reference sequence). The ends were cut back, 1 base at V and 3 bases at J, with 12 bases in the middle. The CDR3 runs to 15 residues. CDR3: CASSQGVWRDTEAFF. CDR3 nucleotides: TGTGCCAGCAGCCAAGGGGTGTGGAGGGACACTGAAGCTTTCTTT.

The chain is built from TRBV19 and TRBJ1-2; D ambiguous. This CDR3 contains 13 residues. Trimming removed 2 bases from V and 2 bases from J, with 6 bases in between. Germline lookup yields CDR1 LNHDA and CDR2 SQIVND (reference sequence). The CDR3 DNA reads TGTGCCAGTAGTATAATACAGAACTATGGCTACACCTTC. It is translated as CASSIIQNYGYTF.

CDR3 sequence (DNA): TGTGCCAGCTCGGGACAGAACTATGGCTACACCTTC. Amino acids: CASSGQNYGYTF. The V and J genes are TRBV12-3 or TRBV12-4 and TRBJ1-2, with 7 bases matching TRBD1. After removal of 8 bases from V and 2 bases from J, the junction contained 2 bases not matched to a gene. The length of the CDR3 is 12 residues.

Comments on this clone: An end of the junction differs from the germline gene, which may be a read error. The V gene is TRBV7-7, the J gene TRBJ2-5; TRBD2 matches at 9 bases. The CDR3 loop spans 16 amino acids. Germline V gene data show CDR1 as SSHAT and CDR2 as FNYEAQ (reference sequence). In DNA form, the CDR3 reads TGTGCTAGCAGCTTAGCTCTAGCGGGGTGGATGGAGACCCAGTACTTC. It specifies CASSLALAGWMETQYF.

This rearrangement joins TRBV4-1 to TRBJ1-3; 7 nucleotides agree with TRBD1. This CDR3 spans 16 amino acids. Germline-derived CDR1 and CDR2 are MGHRA and YSYEKL. Trimming removed 3 bases from V and 0 bases from J; junction bases left unmatched: 5. The CDR3: CASSHWGTDSGNTIYF. The CDR3 bases are TGCGCCAGCAGCCATTGGGGGACAGACTCTGGAAACACCATATATTTT.

The rearrangement links TRBV19 to TRBJ1-3; 9 bases agree with TRBD1. CDR3 length: 17 residues. The germline V gene encodes CDR1 LNHDA and CDR2 SQIVND (reference sequence). V gave up 3 bases and J gave up 2 bases; unmatched junction bases: 8. The DNA of the CDR3 is TGTGCCAGTAGTATGGGACAGGGAAAGAAGGCTGGAAACACCATATATTTT. Translating gives CASSMGQGKKAGNTIYF.

The chain employs TRBV4-2 and TRBJ2-7, with 12 bases fitting TRBD2. Germline CDR1 and CDR2: LGHNA and YNFKEQ. This CDR3 is built from 17 residues. With 1 base clipped from V and 6 bases from J, the junction kept 10 bases outside the gene matches. The CDR3 loop is CASSQGGLAGGPVEQYF. The CDR3, as DNA: TGTGCCAGCAGCCAAGGGGGGCTAGCGGGAGGGCCGGTCGAGCAGTACTTC.

V gene TRBV7-2 combines with J gene TRBJ2-2, with D hard to call. The CDR3 length is 15 residues. From germline, CDR1 is SGHTA and CDR2 FQGNSA. Trimming left V 5 bases short and J 3 bases short, with 13 bases between. The chain's CDR3 is CASSATPSYTGELFF. The DNA for the CDR3 is TGTGCCAGCAGCGCCACCCCCAGCTACACCGGGGAGCTGTTTTTT.